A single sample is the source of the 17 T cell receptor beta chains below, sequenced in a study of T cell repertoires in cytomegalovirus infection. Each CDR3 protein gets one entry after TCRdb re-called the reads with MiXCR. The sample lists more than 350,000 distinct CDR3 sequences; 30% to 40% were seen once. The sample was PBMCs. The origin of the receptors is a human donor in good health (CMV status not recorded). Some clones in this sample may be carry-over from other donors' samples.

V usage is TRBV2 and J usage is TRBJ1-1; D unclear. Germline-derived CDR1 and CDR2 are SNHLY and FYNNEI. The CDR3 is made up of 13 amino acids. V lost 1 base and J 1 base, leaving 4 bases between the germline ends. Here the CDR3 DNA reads TGTGCCAGCAGTGAAGGAGAGAACACTGAAGCTTTCTTT. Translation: CASSEGENTEAFF.

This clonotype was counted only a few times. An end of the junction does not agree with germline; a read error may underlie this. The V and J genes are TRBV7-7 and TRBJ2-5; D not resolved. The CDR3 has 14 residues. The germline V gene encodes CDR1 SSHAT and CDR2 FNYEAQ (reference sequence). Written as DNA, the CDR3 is TGTGCTAGCAGCCCGCAGTGGGGAATGGAGACCCAGTACTTC. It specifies CASSPQWGMETQYF.

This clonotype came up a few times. The CDR3 here is CASTSPGGNTEAFF. The CDR3 DNA sequence: TGTGCCAGCACCTCCCCCGGCGGGAACACTGAAGCTTTCTTT. The V and J genes are TRBV6-1 and TRBJ1-1; D unclear. V gave up 7 bases and J gave up 1 base, with 13 bases separating them. CDR1 is MNHNS, CDR2 SASEGT, per germline. The CDR3 runs to 14 residues.

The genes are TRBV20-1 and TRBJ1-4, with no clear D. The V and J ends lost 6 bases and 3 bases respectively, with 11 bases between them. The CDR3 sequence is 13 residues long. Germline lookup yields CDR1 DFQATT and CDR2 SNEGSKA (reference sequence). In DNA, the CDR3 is TGCAGTGCCCCTAGTCAGCCTAATGAAAAACTGTTTTTT. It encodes CSAPSQPNEKLFF.

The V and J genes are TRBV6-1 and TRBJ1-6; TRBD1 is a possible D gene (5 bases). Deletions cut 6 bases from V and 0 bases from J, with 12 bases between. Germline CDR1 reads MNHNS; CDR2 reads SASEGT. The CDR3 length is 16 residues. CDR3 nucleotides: TGTGCCAGCAGCTACAATCAGGGCTCCTATAATTCACCCCTCCACTTT. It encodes CASSYNQGSYNSPLHF.

The CDR3 DNA follows: TGTGCCACCAGTGATTACAATAGTTACAATGAGCAGTTCTTC. Protein product: CATSDYNSYNEQFF. The chain employs TRBV24-1 and TRBJ2-1; no firm D call. Germline V gene lookup returns CDR1 KGHDR and CDR2 SFDVKD. The CDR3 has 14 residues. Trimming left V 2 bases short and J 4 bases short, with 8 bases between.

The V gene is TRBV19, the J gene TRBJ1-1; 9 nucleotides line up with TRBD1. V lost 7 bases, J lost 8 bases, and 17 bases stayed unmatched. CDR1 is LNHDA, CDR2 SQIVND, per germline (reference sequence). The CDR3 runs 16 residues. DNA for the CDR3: TGTGCCAGTAAAGGGACAGGGCTCGTGGTTTCCATAGAAGCTTTCTTT. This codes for CASKGTGLVVSIEAFF.

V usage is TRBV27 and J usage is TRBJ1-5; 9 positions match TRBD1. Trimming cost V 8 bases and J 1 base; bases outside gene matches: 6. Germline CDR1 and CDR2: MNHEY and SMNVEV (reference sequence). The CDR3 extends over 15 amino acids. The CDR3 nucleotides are TGTGCCAGCGGGGGAGGACAGGGGAGCAATCAGCCCCAGCATTTT. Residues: CASGGGQGSNQPQHF.

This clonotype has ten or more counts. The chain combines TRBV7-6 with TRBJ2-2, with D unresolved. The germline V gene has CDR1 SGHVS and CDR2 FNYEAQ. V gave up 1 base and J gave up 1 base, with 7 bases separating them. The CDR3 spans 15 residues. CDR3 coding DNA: TGTGCCAGCAGCTTAGGGACCAAGAACACCGGGGAGCTGTTTTTT. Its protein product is CASSLGTKNTGELFF.

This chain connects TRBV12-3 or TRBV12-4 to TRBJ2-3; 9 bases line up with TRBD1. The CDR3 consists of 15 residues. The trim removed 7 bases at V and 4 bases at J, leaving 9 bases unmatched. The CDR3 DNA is TGTGCCAGCACCCCCGGACAGGGGTCTGCAGATACGCAGTATTTT. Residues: CASTPGQGSADTQYF.

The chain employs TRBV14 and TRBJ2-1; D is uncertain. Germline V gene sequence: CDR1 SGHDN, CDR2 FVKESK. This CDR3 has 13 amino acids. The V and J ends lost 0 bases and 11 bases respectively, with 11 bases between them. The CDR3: CASSQDWLRKQFF. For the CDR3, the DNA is TGTGCCAGCAGCCAAGATTGGCTTCGGAAGCAGTTCTTC.

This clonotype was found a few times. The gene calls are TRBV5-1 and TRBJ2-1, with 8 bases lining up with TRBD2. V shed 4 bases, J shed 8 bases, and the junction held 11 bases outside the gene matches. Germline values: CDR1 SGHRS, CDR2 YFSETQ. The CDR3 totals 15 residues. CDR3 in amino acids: CASSDRRGGGDEQFF. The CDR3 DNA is TGCGCCAGCAGCGACCGTCGGGGGGGGGGCGATGAGCAGTTCTTC. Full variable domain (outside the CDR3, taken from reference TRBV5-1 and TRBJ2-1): KAGVTQTPRYLIKTRGQQVTLSCSPISGHRSVSWYQQTPGQGLQFLFEYFSETQRNKGNFPGRFSGRQFSNSRSEMNVSTLELGDSALYLCASSDRRGGGDEQFFGPGTRLTVL.

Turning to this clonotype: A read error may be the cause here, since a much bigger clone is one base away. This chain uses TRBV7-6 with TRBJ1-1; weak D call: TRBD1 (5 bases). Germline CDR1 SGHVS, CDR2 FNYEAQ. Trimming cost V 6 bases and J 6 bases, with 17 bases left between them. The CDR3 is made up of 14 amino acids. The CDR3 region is CASRASGTFSEAFF. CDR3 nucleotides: TGTGCCAGCAGAGCCTCCGGGACGTTTTCTGAAGCTTTCTTT.

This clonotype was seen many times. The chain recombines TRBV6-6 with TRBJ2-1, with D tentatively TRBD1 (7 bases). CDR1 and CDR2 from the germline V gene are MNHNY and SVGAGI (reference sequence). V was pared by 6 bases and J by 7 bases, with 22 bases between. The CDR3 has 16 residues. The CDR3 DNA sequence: TGTGCCAGCAGCCCCTATGGAGGGGGCAGAGAAAATGAGCAGTTCTTC. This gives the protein CASSPYGGGRENEQFF.

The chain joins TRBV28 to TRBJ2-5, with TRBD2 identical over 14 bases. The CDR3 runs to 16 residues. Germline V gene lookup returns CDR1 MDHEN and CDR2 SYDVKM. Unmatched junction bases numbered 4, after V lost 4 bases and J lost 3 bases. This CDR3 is CASSSWGLAGEETQYF. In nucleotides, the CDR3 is TGTGCCAGCAGTTCTTGGGGACTAGCGGGGGAAGAGACCCAGTACTTC.

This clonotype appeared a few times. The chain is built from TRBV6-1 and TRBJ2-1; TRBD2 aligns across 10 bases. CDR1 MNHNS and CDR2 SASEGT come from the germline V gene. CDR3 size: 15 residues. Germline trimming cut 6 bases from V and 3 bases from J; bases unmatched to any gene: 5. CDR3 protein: CASSRTSGVYNEQFF. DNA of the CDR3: TGTGCCAGCAGCCGGACTAGCGGAGTCTACAATGAGCAGTTCTTC.

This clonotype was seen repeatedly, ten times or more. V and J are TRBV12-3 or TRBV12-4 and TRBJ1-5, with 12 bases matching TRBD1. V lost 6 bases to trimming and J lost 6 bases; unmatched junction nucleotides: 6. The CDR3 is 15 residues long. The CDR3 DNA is TGTGCCAGCAGCCGCGGGACAGGGGGCAGTCAGCCCCAGCATTTT. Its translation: CASSRGTGGSQPQHF.